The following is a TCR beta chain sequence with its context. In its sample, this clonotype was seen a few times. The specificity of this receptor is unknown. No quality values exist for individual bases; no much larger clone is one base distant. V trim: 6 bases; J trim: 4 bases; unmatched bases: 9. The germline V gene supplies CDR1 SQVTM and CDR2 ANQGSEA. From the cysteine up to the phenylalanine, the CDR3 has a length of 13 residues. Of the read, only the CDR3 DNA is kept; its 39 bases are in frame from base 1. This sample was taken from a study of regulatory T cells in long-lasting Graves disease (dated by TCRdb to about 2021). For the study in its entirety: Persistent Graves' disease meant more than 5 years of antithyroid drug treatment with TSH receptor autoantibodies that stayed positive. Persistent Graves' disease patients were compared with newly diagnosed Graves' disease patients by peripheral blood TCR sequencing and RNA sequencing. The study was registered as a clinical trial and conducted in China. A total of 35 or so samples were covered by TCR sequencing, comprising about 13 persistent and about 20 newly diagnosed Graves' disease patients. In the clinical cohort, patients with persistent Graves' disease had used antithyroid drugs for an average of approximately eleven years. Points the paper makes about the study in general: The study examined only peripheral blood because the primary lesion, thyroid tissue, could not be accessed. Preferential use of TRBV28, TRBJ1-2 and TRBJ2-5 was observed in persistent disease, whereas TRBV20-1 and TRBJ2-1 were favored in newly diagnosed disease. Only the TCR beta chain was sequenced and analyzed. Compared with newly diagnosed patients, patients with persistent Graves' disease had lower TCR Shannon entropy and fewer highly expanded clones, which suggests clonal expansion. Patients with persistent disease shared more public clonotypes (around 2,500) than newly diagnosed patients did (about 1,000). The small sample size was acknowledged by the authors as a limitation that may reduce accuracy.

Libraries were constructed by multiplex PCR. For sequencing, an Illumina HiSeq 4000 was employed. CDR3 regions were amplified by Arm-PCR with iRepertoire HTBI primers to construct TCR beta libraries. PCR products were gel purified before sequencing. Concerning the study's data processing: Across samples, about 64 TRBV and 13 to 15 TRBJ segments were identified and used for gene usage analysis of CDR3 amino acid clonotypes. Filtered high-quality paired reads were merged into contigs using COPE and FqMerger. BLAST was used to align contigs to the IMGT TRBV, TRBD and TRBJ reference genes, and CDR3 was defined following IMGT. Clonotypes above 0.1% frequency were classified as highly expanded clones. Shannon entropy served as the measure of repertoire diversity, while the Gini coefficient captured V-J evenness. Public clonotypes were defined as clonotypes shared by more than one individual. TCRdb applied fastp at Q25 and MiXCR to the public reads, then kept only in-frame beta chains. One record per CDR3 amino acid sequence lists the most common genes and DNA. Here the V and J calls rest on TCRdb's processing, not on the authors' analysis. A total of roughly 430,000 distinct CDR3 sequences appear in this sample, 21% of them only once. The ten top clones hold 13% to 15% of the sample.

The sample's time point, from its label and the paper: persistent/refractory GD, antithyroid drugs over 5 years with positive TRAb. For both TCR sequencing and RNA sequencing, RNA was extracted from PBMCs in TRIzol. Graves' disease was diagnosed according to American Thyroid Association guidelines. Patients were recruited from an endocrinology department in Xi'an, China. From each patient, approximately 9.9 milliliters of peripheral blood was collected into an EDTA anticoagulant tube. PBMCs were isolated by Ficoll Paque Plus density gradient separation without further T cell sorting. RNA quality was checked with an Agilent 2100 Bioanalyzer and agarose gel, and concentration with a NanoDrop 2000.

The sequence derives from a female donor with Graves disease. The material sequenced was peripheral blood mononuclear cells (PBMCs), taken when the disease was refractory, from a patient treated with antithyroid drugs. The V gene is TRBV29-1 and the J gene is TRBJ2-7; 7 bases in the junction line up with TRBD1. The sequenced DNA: TGCAGCGTCCGGGACAGCGATCTTTACGAGCAGTACTTC. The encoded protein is CSVRDSDLYEQYF.